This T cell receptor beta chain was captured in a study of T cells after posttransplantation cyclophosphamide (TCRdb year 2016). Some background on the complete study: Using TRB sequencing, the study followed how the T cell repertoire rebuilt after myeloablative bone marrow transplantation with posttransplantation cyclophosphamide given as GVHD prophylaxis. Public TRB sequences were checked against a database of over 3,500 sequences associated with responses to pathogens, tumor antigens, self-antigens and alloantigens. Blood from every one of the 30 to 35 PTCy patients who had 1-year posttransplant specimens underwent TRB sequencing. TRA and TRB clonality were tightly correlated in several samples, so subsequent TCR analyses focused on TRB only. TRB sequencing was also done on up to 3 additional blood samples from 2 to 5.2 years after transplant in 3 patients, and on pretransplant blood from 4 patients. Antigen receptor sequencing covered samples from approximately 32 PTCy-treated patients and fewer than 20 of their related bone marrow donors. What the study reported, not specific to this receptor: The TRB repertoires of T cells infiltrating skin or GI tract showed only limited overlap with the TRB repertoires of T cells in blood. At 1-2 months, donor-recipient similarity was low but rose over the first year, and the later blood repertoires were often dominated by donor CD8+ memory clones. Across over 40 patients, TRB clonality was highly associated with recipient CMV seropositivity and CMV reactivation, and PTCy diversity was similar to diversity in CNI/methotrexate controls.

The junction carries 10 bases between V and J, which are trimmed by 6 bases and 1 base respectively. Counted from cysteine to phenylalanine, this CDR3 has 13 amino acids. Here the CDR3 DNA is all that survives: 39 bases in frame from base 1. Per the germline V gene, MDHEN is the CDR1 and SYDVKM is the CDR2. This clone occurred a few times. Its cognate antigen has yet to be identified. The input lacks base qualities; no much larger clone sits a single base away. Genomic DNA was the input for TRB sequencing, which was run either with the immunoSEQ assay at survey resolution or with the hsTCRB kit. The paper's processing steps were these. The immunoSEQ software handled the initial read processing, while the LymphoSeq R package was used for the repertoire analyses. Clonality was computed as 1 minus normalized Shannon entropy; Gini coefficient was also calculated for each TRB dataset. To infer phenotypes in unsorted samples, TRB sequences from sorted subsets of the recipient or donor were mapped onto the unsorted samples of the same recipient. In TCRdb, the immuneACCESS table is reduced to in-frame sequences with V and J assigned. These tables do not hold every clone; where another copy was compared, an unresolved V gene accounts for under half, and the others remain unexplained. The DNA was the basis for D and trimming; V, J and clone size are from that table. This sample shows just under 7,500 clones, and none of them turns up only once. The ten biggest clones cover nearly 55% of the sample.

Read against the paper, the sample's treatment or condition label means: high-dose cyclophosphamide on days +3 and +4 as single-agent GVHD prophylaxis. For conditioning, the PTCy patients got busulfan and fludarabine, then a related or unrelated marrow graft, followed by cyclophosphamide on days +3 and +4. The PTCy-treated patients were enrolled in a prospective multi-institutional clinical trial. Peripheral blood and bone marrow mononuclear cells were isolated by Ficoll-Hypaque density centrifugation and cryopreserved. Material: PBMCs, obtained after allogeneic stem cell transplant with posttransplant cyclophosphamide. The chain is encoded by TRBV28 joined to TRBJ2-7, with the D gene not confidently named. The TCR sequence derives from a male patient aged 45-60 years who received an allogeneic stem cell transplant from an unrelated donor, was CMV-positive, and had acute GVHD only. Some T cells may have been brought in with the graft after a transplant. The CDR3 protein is CASSPSVSYEQYF. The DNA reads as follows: TGTGCCAGCAGCCCGTCAGTGTCCTACGAGCAGTACTTC. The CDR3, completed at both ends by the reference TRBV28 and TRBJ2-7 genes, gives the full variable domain DVKVTQSSRYLVKRTGEKVFLECVQDMDHENMFWYRQDPGLGLRLIYFSYDVKMKEKGDIPEGYSVSREKKERFSLILESASTNQTSMYLCASSPSVSYEQYFGPGTRLTVT.